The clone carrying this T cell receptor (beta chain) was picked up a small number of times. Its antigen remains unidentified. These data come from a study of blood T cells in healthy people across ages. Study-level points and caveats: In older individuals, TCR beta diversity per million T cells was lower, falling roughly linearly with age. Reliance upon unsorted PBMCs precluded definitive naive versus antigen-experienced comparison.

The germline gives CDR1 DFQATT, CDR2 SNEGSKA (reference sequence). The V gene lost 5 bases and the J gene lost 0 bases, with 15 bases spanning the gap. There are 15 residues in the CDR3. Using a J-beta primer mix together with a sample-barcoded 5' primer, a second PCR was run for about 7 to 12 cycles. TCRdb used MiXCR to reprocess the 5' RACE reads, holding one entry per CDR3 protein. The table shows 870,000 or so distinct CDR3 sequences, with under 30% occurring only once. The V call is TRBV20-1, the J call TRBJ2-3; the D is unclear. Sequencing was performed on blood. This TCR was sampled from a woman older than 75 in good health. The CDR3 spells CSAPWRGLSTDTQYF. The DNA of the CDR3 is TGCAGTGCTCCCTGGCGCGGTTTAAGCACAGATACGCAGTATTTT.